A selection of T cell receptor beta chains follows, all from one sample in a study of post-analysis software for immune sequencing data. TCRdb reprocessed the PCR reads with MiXCR, giving one entry per CDR3 protein. Of approximately 770,000 distinct CDR3 sequences in the sample, more than 45% were seen once. Sequencing used blood. The receptors here all came from a girl aged 10 to 17 with multiple sclerosis. Each CDR3 is given with its conserved first and last residue. Each record gives: V gene, clone size, D gene, J gene, CDR3 DNA, CDR3 protein. D genes are given only for firm matches. For some rows the clone size is stated as once, few or many, or as a class when expanded; others skip it.

TRBV29-1	few	TRBD1	TRBJ1-2	TGCAGCGTGGTGGGACAGGGGGACGTTGGCTACACCTTC	CSVVGQGDVGYTF
TRBV6-5	NA	TRBD2	TRBJ2-7	TGTGCCAGCAGTTTGACTAGCGGTAACCAAGAGCAGTACTTC	CASSLTSGNQEQYF
TRBV7-2	NA	TRBD2	TRBJ2-1	TGTGCCAGCAGCTTATCTAGCGGGAGCCACAATGAGCAGTTCTTC	CASSLSSGSHNEQFF
TRBV6-2/TRBV6-3	few	TRBD1	TRBJ2-1	TGTGCCAGCATCCCTGGGGACAGAAATGAGCAGTTCTTC	CASIPGDRNEQFF
TRBV28	NA	TRBD1	TRBJ2-1	TGTGCCAGCAGTTCCCTACAGGGGAATGAGCAGTTCTTC	CASSSLQGNEQFF
TRBV20-1	few	NA	TRBJ1-2	TGCAGTGCTAGAGCTCCTACAGGAATCTATGGCTACACCTTC	CSARAPTGIYGYTF
TRBV5-5	few	NA	TRBJ2-7	TGTGCCAGCAGCCCCGAGGACCTCGAGCAGTACTTC	CASSPEDLEQYF
TRBV20-1	NA	NA	TRBJ2-5	TGCAGTGCTAGAGAGGACTGGGGGAGGGAGACCCAGTACTTC	CSAREDWGRETQYF
TRBV5-1	NA	NA	TRBJ1-2	TGCGCCAGCAGCGAAGAAAGAGGTGGCTACACCTTC	CASSEERGGYTF
TRBV7-8	NA	TRBD2	TRBJ2-1	TGTGCCAGCAGCTTCAGGACTAGGAAGGAGGAGCAGTTCTTC	CASSFRTRKEEQFF
TRBV12-3/TRBV12-4	NA	TRBD2	TRBJ2-6	TGTGCCAGCAGTTCAGGACTAGCGAGACTCTCTGGGGCCAACGTCCTGACTTTC	CASSSGLARLSGANVLTF
TRBV7-2	NA	TRBD2	TRBJ2-7	TGTGCCAGCAGCTTAGCGCGGGGACTAGCGGGAACCACCCTCTACGAGCAGTACTTC	CASSLARGLAGTTLYEQYF
TRBV7-2	few	TRBD2	TRBJ2-1	TGTGCCAGCAGCTTTCTACTAGCGGGAGGCTTGAGCTCCTACAATGAGCAGTTCTTC	CASSFLLAGGLSSYNEQFF
TRBV7-2	NA	TRBD1	TRBJ2-3	TGTGCCAGCAGCCCCCTTGGGACAGGGGGCACAGATACGCAGTATTTT	CASSPLGTGGTDTQYF
TRBV4-2	NA	TRBD1	TRBJ2-1	TGTGCCAGCAGCCGAGCGACCGGGACAGCGTACAATGAGCAGTTCTTC	CASSRATGTAYNEQFF
TRBV20-1	NA	NA	TRBJ2-3	TGCAGCTCGAGGGACGCGGCTAGCACAGATACGCAGTATTTT	CSSRDAASTDTQYF
TRBV18	once	NA	TRBJ1-1	TGTGCCAGCTCACCACAGGGTGAGACTGAAGCTTTCTTT	CASSPQGETEAFF
TRBV6-1	NA	TRBD1	TRBJ2-7	TGTGCCAGCAGTAAAAACAGGGGGCCAGGGTCCTACGAGCAGTACTTC	CASSKNRGPGSYEQYF
TRBV20-1	NA	NA	TRBJ2-3	TGCAGTGCCGCAAGTACTCAACTCCGCACAGATACGCAGTATTTT	CSAASTQLRTDTQYF
TRBV20-1	NA	TRBD2	TRBJ2-7	TGCAGTGCTAGTGGGGGAATAGCGGGACCAACCCAGCAGTACTTC	CSASGGIAGPTQQYF
TRBV29-1	few	NA	TRBJ2-7	TGCAGCGTTGTGCTGGACAACTCCTACGAGCAGTACTTC	CSVVLDNSYEQYF
TRBV7-3	NA	NA	TRBJ2-5	TGTGCCAGCAGCTTAAGAGTGGGAAGTAAAGAGACCCAGTACTTC	CASSLRVGSKETQYF
TRBV12-3/TRBV12-4	NA	TRBD2	TRBJ2-1	TGTGCCAGCAGTCACTCGACTAGCGGGGGATACAATGAGCAGTTCTTC	CASSHSTSGGYNEQFF
TRBV7-9	few	TRBD1	TRBJ2-1	TGTGCCAGCAGCCCAGACAGGGCAAGGGACAATGAGCAGTTCTTC	CASSPDRARDNEQFF
TRBV7-2	NA	NA	TRBJ2-7	TGTGCCAGCAGCTCTGGACTCAACGAGCAGTACTTC	CASSSGLNEQYF
TRBV15	few	NA	TRBJ2-5	TGTGCCACCAGCAGATCGTTTCTTAGGGAAGAGACCCAGTACTTC	CATSRSFLREETQYF
TRBV11-2	NA	TRBD1	TRBJ2-7	TGTGCCAGCAGCTTAGCCGCCGGGACAGGGGTGTTCTACGAGCAGTACTTC	CASSLAAGTGVFYEQYF
TRBV7-2	NA	NA	TRBJ2-5	TGTGCCAGCATGCGGGGTTCCCAAGAGACCCAGTACTTC	CASMRGSQETQYF
TRBV29-1	NA	TRBD1	TRBJ2-7	TGCAGCGCCACCGGGACAGGGGGCCTTTTGGGACCCTACGAGCAGTACTTC	CSATGTGGLLGPYEQYF
TRBV3-1	few	NA	TRBJ1-2	TGTGCCAGCAGCCAAGAACCGGGGGCGTTTGGCTACACCTTC	CASSQEPGAFGYTF
TRBV7-2	NA	NA	TRBJ2-1	TGTGCCAGCAGCTTATCTACACTCAACAATGAGCAGTTCTTC	CASSLSTLNNEQFF
TRBV7-6	few	NA	TRBJ2-1	TGTGCCAGCAGCCGCGACCAAATCCCCGACAATGAGCAGTTCTTC	CASSRDQIPDNEQFF
TRBV20-1	NA	TRBD2	TRBJ2-3	TGCAGTGCTCTCAGAGAGCGGGAGAGGAGCACAGATACGCAGTATTTT	CSALRERERSTDTQYF
TRBV12-5	few	NA	TRBJ2-1	TGTGCTAGTGGTTTTCAGGCTAGCCTTCCTGAGCAGTTCTTC	CASGFQASLPEQFF